The present T cell receptor beta chain was sequenced within a study of blood T cells in healthy people across ages. The ends were cut back, 0 bases at V and 6 bases at J, with 10 bases in the middle. This CDR3 is built from 14 residues. CDR1 and CDR2 (germline): MNHEY, SVGAGI. Next came a second PCR, run for about 6 to 12 cycles, which used a sample-barcoded 5' primer along with a J-beta primer mix. Each cDNA molecule was tagged by a template-switch adaptor with 12 random nucleotides. TCRdb redid the calling of the 5' RACE reads with MiXCR, one entry per CDR3 protein. The sample has 850,000 to 1,000,000 distinct CDR3 sequences, approximately 49% seen once. This clonotype was seen only a few times.

The V call is TRBV6-5, the J call TRBJ2-3, with unresolved D. The source of this sequence is a man younger than 40 in good health. The sequenced sample consisted of blood. The CDR3 loop is CASSYSSRADTQYF. The CDR3 region has the DNA TGTGCCAGCAGTTACTCGTCTAGGGCGGATACGCAGTATTTT.